Given below is one TCR beta chain in context. This clone was recorded a few times. Its antigen is not yet known. Base qualities are not at hand, and no much larger clone is one base apart. The junction shows trimming of 3 bases on V and 6 bases on J, and the gene matches do not reach 5 bases of it. The germline V gene specifies SGHRS as CDR1 and YFSETQ as CDR2. The CDR3 spans 16 residues, from the cysteine through the phenylalanine. Only the CDR3 portion is preserved as DNA: 48 bases, with reading frame beginning at the first base. This entry comes from a study of blood T cell repertoires in COVID-19 (dated by TCRdb to 2019 to 2021). Study-wide context: Collaborator samples came from the United States, Italy and Spain and covered acute and convalescent phases of COVID-19. The prospective study material was composed of cDNA or gDNA derived from T cells, B-cell-depleted T cells, or PBMCs. Subjects who had been exposed to COVID-19, were actively infected with it, or had recovered from it provided the deeply sampled blood TCRbeta repertoires that made up the dataset. The repertoires were made available in a free public database intended to serve as a resource for research on the immune response to SARS-CoV-2. Samples were obtained from the ongoing ImmuneRACE study (first 160 participants) and from 1,200 or so subjects provided by 6 global collaborators. Sample metadata almost always included a de-identified subject ID, COVID-19 status, age in years and sex. Where HLA class I and class II types were available, the types were taken from metadata supplied by the sample provider, not from assay-based typing. What the research found in general, with its limitations: The quantity of clinical and demographic metadata differed by source and by participant and was supplied without curation.

TCRbeta CDR3 regions were amplified from genomic DNA using the immunoSEQ Assay, a bias-controlled multiplex PCR. The source study handled its data this way. The number of nucleated cells in each sample was estimated from the amplification of reference gene primers within the assay. To quantify the absolute abundance of each unique TCRbeta CDR3 rearrangement, sequence reads were collapsed and filtered. For each sample, productive Simpson clonality was calculated by taking the square root of Simpson's diversity index across productive rearrangements. TCRdb took over this immuneACCESS table, retaining in-frame rearrangements with V and J assigned. Such tables are incomplete; in checked studies, under half of the missing clones stem from an unresolved V gene, and the remainder is unexplained. The V and J calls and clone size come from that table; D and trimming were worked out from the DNA. This sample holds a few hundred thousand clones; under 90% were observed only once. The leading ten clones occupy roughly 3.1% of the sample.

The collaborating institutions used their own protocols to collect whole blood in K2EDTA tubes. Collaborator samples were shipped for TCRbeta analysis as frozen whole blood, isolated PBMCs, or DNA extracted from either sample type. This receptor was identified in a woman aged 18-29 years with acute or convalescent COVID-19. The chain couples TRBV5-1 to TRBJ2-2; 13 bases in the junction line up with TRBD2. Sequenced material: peripheral blood. The CDR3 region: CASSSGTSGVPGELFF. The DNA sequence reads TGCGCCAGCAGCTCGGGGACTAGCGGGGTCCCCGGGGAGCTGTTTTTT. The full variable domain, completed from the reference TRBV5-1 and TRBJ2-2 proteins outside the CDR3, reads KAGVTQTPRYLIKTRGQQVTLSCSPISGHRSVSWYQQTPGQGLQFLFEYFSETQRNKGNFPGRFSGRQFSNSRSEMNVSTLELGDSALYLCASSSGTSGVPGELFFGEGSRLTVL.